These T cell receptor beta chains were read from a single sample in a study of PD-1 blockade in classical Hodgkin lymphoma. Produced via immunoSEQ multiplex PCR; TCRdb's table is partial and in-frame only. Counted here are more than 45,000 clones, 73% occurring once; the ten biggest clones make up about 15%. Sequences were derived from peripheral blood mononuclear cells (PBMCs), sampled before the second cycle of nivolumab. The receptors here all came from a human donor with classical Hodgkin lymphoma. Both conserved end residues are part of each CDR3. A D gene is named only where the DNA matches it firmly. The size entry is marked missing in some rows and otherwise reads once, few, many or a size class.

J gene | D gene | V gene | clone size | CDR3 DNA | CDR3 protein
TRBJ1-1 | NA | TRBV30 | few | TGTGCCTGGAGTGTAGTAACAGAGAACACTGAAGCTTTCTTT | CAWSVVTENTEAFF
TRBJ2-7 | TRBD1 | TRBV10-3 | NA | TGTGCCATCAGTGAGGACAGGGGCCAACGGGAACGGGGCTACGAGCAGTACTTC | CAISEDRGQRERGYEQYF
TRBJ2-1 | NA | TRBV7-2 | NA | TGTGCCAGCAGCTTATCCCTCTCGGAAGGCGGGGTCAATGAGCAGTTCTTC | CASSLSLSEGGVNEQFF
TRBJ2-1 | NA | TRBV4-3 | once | TGCGCCAGCAGCCAAGAAGCCAGCCCCCTGAGCTCCTACAATGAGCAGTTCTTC | CASSQEASPLSSYNEQFF
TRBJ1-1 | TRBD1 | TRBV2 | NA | TGTGCCAGCAGAGCGTACTTCGGACAGGGAGCTGAAGCTTTCTTT | CASRAYFGQGAEAFF
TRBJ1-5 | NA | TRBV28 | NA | TGTGCCAGCAGCCAAATCCGGGCCTCAAATCAGCCCCAGCATTTT | CASSQIRASNQPQHF
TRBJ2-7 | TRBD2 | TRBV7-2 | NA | TGTGCCAGCAGCTTAGTCGGCGGACTAGCGAACTACGAGCAGTACTTC | CASSLVGGLANYEQYF
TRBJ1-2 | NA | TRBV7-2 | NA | TGTGCCAGCAGCTTAGGAGGTGGGGGGTTCTATGGCTACACCTTC | CASSLGGGGFYGYTF
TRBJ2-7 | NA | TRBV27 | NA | TGTGCCAGCTCTTACAATACGGGACTCATCAGGGAGCAGTACTTC | CASSYNTGLIREQYF
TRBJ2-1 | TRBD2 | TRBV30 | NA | TGTGCCTGGAGGGGACTAGCAAATGAGCAGTTCTTC | CAWRGLANEQFF
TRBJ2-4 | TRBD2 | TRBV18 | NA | TGTGCCAGCTCACCGCGAGGCGGACTAGCGGGAGGGCCGGGGACCAAAAACATTCAGTACTTC | CASSPRGGLAGGPGTKNIQYF
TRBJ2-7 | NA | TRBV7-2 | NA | TGTGCCAGCAGCCCCGTGACTGGTTCTTACGAGCAGTACTTC | CASSPVTGSYEQYF
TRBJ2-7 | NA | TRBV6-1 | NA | TGTGCCAGCAGTGGACTCTCCTACGAGCAGTACTTC | CASSGLSYEQYF
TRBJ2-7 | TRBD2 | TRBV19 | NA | TGTGCCAGTAGTATTAGACTAGCGGAAGCCGCCTACGAGCAGTACTTC | CASSIRLAEAAYEQYF
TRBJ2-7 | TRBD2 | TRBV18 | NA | TGTGCCAGCTCACCGGGGACTAGCGGTTACGAGCAGTACTTC | CASSPGTSGYEQYF
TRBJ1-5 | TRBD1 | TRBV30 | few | TGTGCCTGGAGTGCGTTACAGGGGTCTAGACAGCCCCAGCATTTT | CAWSALQGSRQPQHF
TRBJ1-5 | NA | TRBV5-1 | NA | TGCGCCAGCAGCCCCGGGGATGTCTCTCAGAGACAGCCCCAGCATTTT | CASSPGDVSQRQPQHF
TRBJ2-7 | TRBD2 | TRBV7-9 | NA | TGTGCCAGCAGCTTGGGACTAGCGGAGGAGAAGCAGTACTTC | CASSLGLAEEKQYF
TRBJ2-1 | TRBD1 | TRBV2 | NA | TGTGCCAGCCAGAAGGGACAGGGGTTCAATGAGCAGTTCTTC | CASQKGQGFNEQFF
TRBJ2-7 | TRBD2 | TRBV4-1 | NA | TGCGCCAGCAGCCGACTAGCGGGAGGACCGTACGAGCAGTACTTC | CASSRLAGGPYEQYF
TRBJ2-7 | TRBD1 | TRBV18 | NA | TGTGCCAGCTCACCAGAGCCCGGGACAGGGTTGTCCTACGAGCAGTACTTC | CASSPEPGTGLSYEQYF
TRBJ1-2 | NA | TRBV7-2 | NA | TGTGCCAGCAGCCCAAAAACGGCAGGGGCCTATGGCTACACCTTC | CASSPKTAGAYGYTF
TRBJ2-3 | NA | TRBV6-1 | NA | TGTGCCAGCAGTGTTCCGGATACGCAGTATTTT | CASSVPDTQYF
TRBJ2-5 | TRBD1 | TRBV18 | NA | TGTGCCGGCACCCAACAGGGGATGGAGACCCAGTACTTC | CAGTQQGMETQYF
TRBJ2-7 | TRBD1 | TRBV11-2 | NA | TGTGCCAGCAGCTTAGAGGGGACAGCGTCCTACGAGCAGTACTTC | CASSLEGTASYEQYF
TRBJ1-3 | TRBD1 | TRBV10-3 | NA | TGTGCCATCAGTGAGGGACAGGAGCCAAACACCATATATTTT | CAISEGQEPNTIYF
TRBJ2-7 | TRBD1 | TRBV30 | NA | TGTGCCTGGGTTGAGACAGGGGCCTCCTACGAGCAGTACTTC | CAWVETGASYEQYF
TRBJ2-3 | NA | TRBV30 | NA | TGTGCCTGGAGTGAATCTGGCATCTCTTTCTTTAAGATAGGGCAGTATTTT | CAWSESGISFFKIGQYF
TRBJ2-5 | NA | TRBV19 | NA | TGTGCCAGTAGTATGGGGTCCCAAGAGACCCAGTACTTC | CASSMGSQETQYF
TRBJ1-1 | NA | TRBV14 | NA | TGTGCCAGCAGCCAAGATCGCGACGGGATTGATAACACTGAAGCTTTCTTT | CASSQDRDGIDNTEAFF
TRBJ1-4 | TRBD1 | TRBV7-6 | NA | TGTGCCAGCAGCCGGGGACAGGGTGGGGAAAAACTGTTTTTT | CASSRGQGGEKLFF
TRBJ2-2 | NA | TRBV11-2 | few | TGTGCCAGCAGCTTAAGACGCGCGAAGTGGCCCGGGGAGCTGTTTTTT | CASSLRRAKWPGELFF
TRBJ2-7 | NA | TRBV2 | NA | TGTGCCAGCAGTGAAATTATAGACCTCCTAAACTTCGAGCAGTACTTC | CASSEIIDLLNFEQYF
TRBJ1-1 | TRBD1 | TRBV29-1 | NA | TGCAGCGTTGATGTACAGGGGCACACTGAAGCTTTCTTT | CSVDVQGHTEAFF
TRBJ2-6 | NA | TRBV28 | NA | TGTGCCAGCAGGGTAATCAGCGCCCTGGGGCTCTCTGGGGCCAACGTCCTGACTTTC | CASRVISALGLSGANVLTF
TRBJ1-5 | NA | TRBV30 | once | TGTGCCTGGAGTGAATGGGGCAGGGCGTACAATCAGCCCCAGCATTTT | CAWSEWGRAYNQPQHF
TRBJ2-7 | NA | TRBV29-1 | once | TGCAGCGTTGGGGCAGGGAGCTCCTACGAGCAGTACTTC | CSVGAGSSYEQYF
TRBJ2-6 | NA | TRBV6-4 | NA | TGTGCCAGCAGCCTCGACTCTGGGGCCAACGTCCTGACTTTC | CASSLDSGANVLTF
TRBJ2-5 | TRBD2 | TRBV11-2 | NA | TGTGCCAGCAGCTTAGGACTAGCGGGAGAGACCCAGTACTTC | CASSLGLAGETQYF
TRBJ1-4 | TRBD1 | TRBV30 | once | TGTGCCTTCAGGGGGCTGAGTGAAAAACTGTTTTTT | CAFRGLSEKLFF
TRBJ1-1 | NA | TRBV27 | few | TGTGCCAGCAGTTCAGGGAGGGCTGAAGCTTTCTTT | CASSSGRAEAFF
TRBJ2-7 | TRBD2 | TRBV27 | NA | TGTGCCAGCAGTTTGCGCCTAGCGGGAGTATGGTCCTACGAGCAGTACTTC | CASSLRLAGVWSYEQYF